Listed here is a single T cell receptor beta chain. This clone was recorded a few times. The antigen this receptor binds is unknown. Base qualities were left out, and no much larger clone turns up one base away. The data are from a study of CD8+ T cells in alopecia areata (dated by TCRdb to 2016 to 2018). With regard to the full study: The study used high-throughput TCRbeta sequencing to examine T cell clonal expansion in alopecia areata, in both the C3H/HeJ mouse model and human patients. The RNA source kit depended on sample type: the PAXgene miRNA kit for fixed scalp, the miRNeasy kit for PBMCs, and the RNeasy kit for mouse skin. TCRbeta CDR3 regions were amplified by immunoSEQ multiplex PCR with 35 Vbeta forward and 13 Jbeta reverse primers. Scalp clonality was compared among normal scalp (n=4), patchy alopecia areata scalp (n=8), and alopecia totalis/universalis scalp (n=8). On the human side, TCRbeta sequencing was run on scalp tissue and on sorted CD4+ and CD8+ peripheral blood T cells from healthy controls and from alopecia areata patients with either patchy or totalis/universalis disease.

Libraries were made using the immunoSEQ multiplex PCR assay. For TCR sequencing, RNA was extracted from every sample and reverse transcribed into cDNA to serve as template. SuperScript III was used to make first-strand cDNA, primed with a 2:1 mix of oligo-dT and random hexamers. A synthetic immune receptor repertoire was used to assess amplification bias, and residual bias was removed computationally. Regarding the original processing steps: Raw reads were preprocessed to remove errors, and CDR3 was defined by IMGT conventions from the conserved cysteine to phenylalanine. Clonality was calculated as 1 minus Shannon entropy normalized by log2 of the number of productive unique TCRs. Whether each scalp clone was CD4 or CD8 was inferred by checking scalp TCRbeta sequences against the CD4 and CD8 repertoires from sorted blood. The source is immuneACCESS, and TCRdb retained only in-frame sequences with V and J called. Part of the clones is not carried over; for the studies checked, unresolved V genes explain less than half of this, and the remainder is unexplained. V, J and clone size were drawn from that table, and D and trimming were deduced from the DNA. Here the sample has approximately 120,000 clones; 47% occur a single time. 8% to 11% of the sample comes from the top ten.

The research as a whole found: Compared with normal scalp, lesional scalp had higher clonality and more expanded CD8+ clones, particularly in alopecia totalis/universalis, a pattern that suggests antigenic drive. Unlike mouse skin, which is dominated by gammadelta T cells, normal human skin has resident alphabeta T cells that are also sequenced, and this complicates analysis of the scalp TCR repertoire. TCR sequences shared between patients were less clear than in mice, possibly partly because of HLA diversity in the patient population.

From alopecia areata patients, peripheral blood was collected along with lesional scalp punch biopsies. PBMCs were isolated by density centrifugation and stained for CD3, CD4 and CD8, and CD4+ and CD8+ T cells were sorted on a FACSAria. Alopecia areata patients who were not treated were recruited through a multicenter biomarker study. For roughly 5 biomarker-study patients, blood CD8+ T cells were further sorted into NKG2D-low and NKG2D-high fractions. According to the germline V gene (reference sequence), CDR1 reads MNHEY and CDR2 reads SMNVEV. Inclusive of the bounding cysteine and phenylalanine, the CDR3 is 14 residues long. CDR3 DNA only is kept here, 42 bases in frame from base 1. V was cut back by 4 bases and J by 4 bases, leaving a gap of 12 bases between them.

The sequence joins TRBV27 to TRBJ2-3, with the D gene uncertain. The sequence derives from a human donor with alopecia areata. The sample consisted of NKG2D-low CD8+ T cells sorted from blood. Taken with the paper, the label for cell subset or site translates to: sorted CD8+ NKG2D-low blood T cells. CDR3 loop: CASSWAGRPDTQYF. The sequenced DNA is TGTGCCAGCAGTTGGGCAGGTCGGCCAGATACGCAGTATTTT.